This is a list of T cell receptor beta chains from one sample in a study of T cells expressing NK-cell markers. TCRdb reprocessed the 5' RACE reads and keeps a single row for each CDR3 protein, giving no DNA. This table lists about 150,000 distinct CDR3 sequences. Sequenced material: blood T cells: a sorted CD56 or NKG2C T cell subset, CD4+ or CD8+ T cells, or bulk PBMC T cells (not recorded which). These receptors were obtained from a woman in her 50s in good health. The CDR3 runs from the conserved cysteine through the conserved F or W. The order of the fields is V gene, CDR3 length, J gene, CDR3 protein.

>TRBV12-3/TRBV12-4|15|TRBJ2-3
CASSFDPGNTDTQYF
>TRBV27|12|TRBJ2-7
CASSGDSYEQYF
>TRBV6-5|14|TRBJ1-2
CASSYSDGVNGYTF
>TRBV2|13|TRBJ2-7
CASSKTGDYEQYF
>TRBV29-1|12|TRBJ2-2
CSVVERTGELFF
>TRBV4-1|14|TRBJ2-7
CASSQENSPYEQYF
>TRBV7-8|14|TRBJ2-5
CASSLWNSQETQYF
>TRBV4-2|15|TRBJ2-3
CASSQEASGPDTQYF
>TRBV11-2|13|TRBJ1-1
CASSLPSHTEAFF
>TRBV5-1|16|TRBJ2-1
CASSFLGTSGTNEQFF
>TRBV7-8|19|TRBJ2-1
CASSLAWREGHTTYNEQFF
>TRBV5-1|12|TRBJ2-2
CASSFWTGELFF
>TRBV5-1|17|TRBJ2-1
CASSLVASDSSYNEQFF
>TRBV19|14|TRBJ2-1
CASSRGGDNNEQFF
>TRBV21-1|16|TRBJ1-5
CASSKGGQSHNQPQHF
>TRBV11-2|17|TRBJ2-6
CASSRPDRSSGANVLTF
>TRBV12-5|15|TRBJ2-3
CASGPTGEFTDTQYF
>TRBV7-6|13|TRBJ2-2
CASSLDGSGELFF
>TRBV7-9|15|TRBJ1-2
CASSLVTGDVRGYTF
>TRBV29-1|13|TRBJ2-3
CSVDWEMEDTQYF
>TRBV4-1|14|TRBJ2-3
CASSQTWSGDTQYF
>TRBV9|14|TRBJ1-5
CASSVGTGNQPQHF
>TRBV11-1|16|TRBJ2-5
CASSFPLGQGEETQYF
>TRBV19|16|TRBJ2-3
CASSIFFRQAEDTQYF
>TRBV12-3/TRBV12-4|14|TRBJ1-4
CASSYGTLNEKLFF
>TRBV12-3/TRBV12-4|16|TRBJ1-3
CASSLGDSSSGNTIYF
>TRBV2|15|TRBJ2-5
CASSVWLAGEETQYF